The following is a T cell receptor beta chain sequence with its context. This clonotype was seen repeatedly, ten times or more. Its antigen remains undetermined. Per-nucleotide qualities are absent, and no much larger clonotype sits a single base away. The library was built by means of PCR. The reads were generated on an Illumina HiSeq 2500. TCR libraries were prepared with molecular barcoding, using unique molecular identifiers to normalize TCRbeta repertoire quantification. TCRdb itself trimmed the public reads at Q25 with fastp, ran MiXCR and retained productive beta chains. Here each entry gathers all rows of one CDR3 protein and keeps the most common genes and DNA. Present in this sample are 600,000 to 800,000 distinct CDR3 sequences, around 13% of which were seen just once. The leading ten clones occupy about 0.79% of the sample. This sample's treatment or condition label indicates: allogeneic hematopoietic cell transplantation with graft depleted of TCRalphabeta T cells and CD19 B cells. TCRalphabeta/CD19-depleted allogeneic hematopoietic cell grafts were given to the transplant recipients, all of whom were children.

Reading from cysteine to phenylalanine, the CDR3 counts 14 amino acids. Only the CDR3 DNA is retained, 42 bases long and in frame from the first base. A distance of 13 bases separates the germline ends of V and J, which lose 2 bases and 8 bases respectively. The CDR1 and CDR2 encoded by the germline V gene (reference sequence) are SGHKS and YYEKEE. These data come from a study of T-cell reconstitution after alpha-beta-depleted transplantation in children listed by TCRdb under 2016. Turning to the overall study: Using TCR repertoire profiling, the study followed T-cell immune reconstitution in a quantitative way in children after TCRalphabeta/CD19-depleted allogeneic hematopoietic cell transplantation.

Study-level results and caveats: About two months after transplant, the apparently early recovery of alphabetaT-cell counts reportedly depended on just several hundred clones that had expanded rapidly and came from non-depleted graft cells. The high TCRbeta diversity at day 60 in some patients was ascribed to recipient T cells and intrathymic progenitors that had survived conditioning. Over subsequent months, a decline in hyperexpanded clone frequencies was noted, and after one year, T-cell counts and TCRbeta diversity were mostly ascribed to newly produced T cells.

The sample was PBMCs, taken before TCRalphabeta/CD19-depleted stem cell transplant. The rearranged chain carries TRBV5-5 and TRBJ2-2; the D gene remains uncertain. This sequence originates from a girl aged 2 to 10 with congenital amegakaryocytic thrombocytopenia, due to receive a stem cell transplant. The DNA reads TGTGCCAGCAGCTTTGGAGATCTTCTGGGGGAGCTGTTTTTT. Protein translation: CASSFGDLLGELFF.